These 32 T cell receptor beta chains share one sample of origin, sequenced in a study of shared clonotypes between healthy human individuals. Generated by immunoSEQ multiplex PCR, the TCRdb table keeps only in-frame clones and is missing some. The table includes over a million clones, approximately 80% detected once. The sequencing sample was made of memory CD4+ T cells from PBMCs. Subset indicated: CD45RA-negative fraction. Every receptor here comes from a man between 18 and 29 years old in good health. Some clones in this sample may be carry-over from other donors' samples.

This clone was observed a handful of times. This chain uses TRBV7-9 with TRBJ2-2; D unresolved. CDR1 and CDR2 from the germline V gene are SEHNR and FQNEAQ (reference sequence). The CDR3 loop spans 15 amino acids. Trimming removed 3 bases from V and 2 bases from J, with 10 bases in between. The CDR3 DNA is TGTGCCAGCAGCTTTCAAGTCCTAAACACCGGGGAGCTGTTTTTT. This encodes CASSFQVLNTGELFF.

In its sample, this clone was seen once. The rearrangement uses TRBV19 and TRBJ1-5, with D tentatively TRBD1 (6 bases). The length of the CDR3 is 15 residues. Trimming cost V 7 bases and J 2 bases, with 15 bases left between them. Per the germline V gene, CDR1 is LNHDA and CDR2 is SQIVND (reference sequence). The CDR3 DNA follows: TGTGCCAGTATCCAATCGACAGGAGGCAATCAGCCCCAGCATTTT. Translating it yields CASIQSTGGNQPQHF.

This clone was seen a few times. In the same sample, other DNA sequences code for this CDR3. The chain couples TRBV19 to TRBJ1-2; D is possibly TRBD1 (6 bases). CDR3 length: 13 residues. The V gene's germline CDR1 is LNHDA and CDR2 SQIVND (reference sequence). V dropped 5 bases and J dropped 5 bases, with 12 bases sitting between them. The CDR3 here is CASSLDRGYGYTF. CDR3 DNA sequence: TGTGCCAGTAGTCTGGACAGAGGATATGGCTACACCTTC.

The genes are TRBV7-2 and TRBJ2-3; D perhaps matches TRBD1 (5 bases). The CDR3 runs 14 residues. Germline V gene lookup returns CDR1 SGHTA and CDR2 FQGNSA. Trimming took off 6 bases at V and 4 bases at J, with 14 bases between the two ends. CDR3: CASSAIGVPDTQYF. CDR3 coding DNA: TGTGCCAGCAGTGCGATAGGGGTTCCAGATACGCAGTATTTT.

The chain employs TRBV29-1 and TRBJ2-4; possibly TRBD2 for D (5 bases). There are 14 residues in the CDR3. The ends were cut back, 2 bases at V and 0 bases at J, with 8 bases in the middle. CDR1 and CDR2 (germline): SQVTM, ANQGSEA. The CDR3 loop reads CSVERRLAKNIQYF. Here the CDR3 DNA reads TGCAGCGTTGAAAGGAGGCTAGCCAAAAACATTCAGTACTTC.

The chain carries TRBV28 and TRBJ2-7; D might be TRBD1 or TRBD2, each matching 6 bases. This CDR3 contains 14 residues. Trimming left V 6 bases short and J 12 bases short, with 24 bases between. Germline CDR1 reads MDHEN; CDR2 reads SYDVKM. CDR3 nucleotide sequence: TGTGCCAGCAGGTTAGGGACGGGGGCCCCCTTTAGGTACTTC. Amino acids: CASRLGTGAPFRYF.

The V call is TRBV12-5, the J call TRBJ1-2; 7 bases are a match to TRBD1. Trimming took 9 bases from V and 0 from J; bases not matched to a gene: 4. In germline, CDR1 is LGHNT, CDR2 FRNRAP. This CDR3 spans 13 amino acids. As DNA, the CDR3 is TGTGCTAGCGCAGGGACAGCTAACTATGGCTACACCTTC. Amino acid sequence: CASAGTANYGYTF.

The V and J genes are TRBV10-3 and TRBJ2-6, with 8 nucleotides matching TRBD1. V was clipped by 4 bases and J by 0 bases; unmatched bases: 8. The CDR3 totals 18 residues. Germline CDR1 reads ENHRY; CDR2 reads SYGVKD. This chain's CDR3 is CAISAQGAGISGANVLTF. CDR3 bases: TGTGCCATCAGTGCGCAGGGGGCGGGAATCTCTGGGGCCAACGTCCTGACTTTC.

V and J are TRBV6-5 and TRBJ1-1; TRBD1 aligns across 10 bases. Germline CDR1 is MNHEY and CDR2 is SVGAGI. V gave up 6 bases and J gave up 8 bases; unmatched junction bases: 12. CDR3 size: 15 residues. Here the CDR3 reads CASRPDGTGAQEAFF. For the CDR3, the DNA is TGTGCCAGCAGGCCCGACGGGACAGGGGCGCAGGAAGCTTTCTTT.

This rearrangement joins TRBV5-1 to TRBJ2-3; D unresolved. Looked up from germline, CDR1 is SGHRS and CDR2 is YFSETQ. Trimming cost V 6 bases and J 2 bases, with 16 bases left between them. The CDR3 totals 15 residues. The CDR3 nucleotides are TGCGCCAGCAACCTTGGGGTCCGAGACACAGATACGCAGTATTTT. Amino acids: CASNLGVRDTDTQYF.

The chain carries TRBV2 and TRBJ2-7, with D perhaps given as TRBD1 or TRBD2 (6 bases each). Deletions cut 6 bases from V and 6 bases from J, with 21 bases between. Germline V CDR1 and CDR2: SNHLY, FYNNEI. This CDR3 is 15 amino acids long. The CDR3 is CASRAGGQGIGEQYF. The CDR3 DNA sequence: TGTGCCAGCAGGGCTGGGGGGCAGGGGATCGGCGAGCAGTACTTC.

The chain uses TRBV11-3 and TRBJ2-7; 10 nucleotides match TRBD1. CDR1 and CDR2 from the germline V gene are SGHNT and YENEEA. The CDR3 has 14 amino acids. V dropped 1 base and J dropped 5; count of bases not matched to a gene: 2. DNA for the CDR3: TGTGCCAGCAGCTTAGGGGACAGGGGTGACGAGCAGTACTTC. Its translation is CASSLGDRGDEQYF.

V usage is TRBV5-1 and J usage is TRBJ1-5; D remains ambiguous. The CDR3 loop spans 10 amino acids. Between the trimmed V and J ends, which lost 10 bases and 7 bases, there was a span of 9 bases. Germline values: CDR1 SGHRS, CDR2 YFSETQ. CDR3 DNA: TGCGCCGGGCCGCAACAGCCCCAGCATTTT. Translation gives CAGPQQPQHF.

Worth noting for this clone: One end of the junction does not line up with germline, which may come from a read error. Other nucleotide sequences from this sample produce the same CDR3. The chain links TRBV15 to TRBJ2-5; D possibly corresponds to TRBD2 (7 bases). The DNA matches TRBJ2-7 better at its end, which makes the J call doubtful. The CDR3 covers 16 residues. Looked up from germline, CDR1 is LNHNV and CDR2 is YYDKDF (reference sequence). CDR3 protein: CATSLQMRGPPYEQYF. The CDR3 DNA reads as TGCGCCACCAGCTTGCAAATGCGGGGGCCACCCTACGAGCAGTACTTC.

V and J are TRBV7-3 and TRBJ1-1, with 7 positions matching TRBD1. The CDR3 length is 14 residues. Unmatched junction bases numbered 2, after V lost 3 bases and J lost 1 base. Germline lookup yields CDR1 SGHTA and CDR2 FQGTGA. The CDR3 spells CASSFDRANTEAFF. CDR3 coding DNA: TGTGCCAGCAGCTTCGACAGGGCGAACACTGAAGCTTTCTTT.

The chain joins TRBV7-2 to TRBJ2-7; the D gene could be TRBD1 or TRBD2 (7 bases each). Trimming stripped 6 bases from V and 2 bases from J, with 23 bases between. Looked up from germline, CDR1 is SGHTA and CDR2 is FQGNSA. CDR3 length: 17 amino acids. CDR3 residues: CASSWRQGEGGTYEQYF. The CDR3 bases are TGTGCCAGCAGTTGGAGGCAGGGGGAGGGTGGGACCTACGAGCAGTACTTC.

The chain employs TRBV28 and TRBJ1-4, with a possible D match to TRBD1 (5 bases). This CDR3 has 15 residues. Per the germline V gene, CDR1 is MDHEN and CDR2 is SYDVKM. The V and J ends lost 8 bases and 0 bases respectively, with 13 bases between them. CDR3 coding DNA: TGTGCCAGCGCCCCCGGAGGGGCAACTAATGAAAAACTGTTTTTT. Encoded protein: CASAPGGATNEKLFF.

CDR3 in DNA: TGTGCCAGCAGCGCGGGGACTAGCGGCCAAGAGACCCAGTACTTC. The encoded protein is CASSAGTSGQETQYF. The chain carries TRBV5-4 and TRBJ2-5, with 11 positions matching TRBD2. The CDR3 contains 15 residues. After removal of 4 bases from V and 1 base from J, the junction contained 3 bases not matched to a gene. Germline V gene data show CDR1 as SGHNT and CDR2 as YYREEE (reference sequence).

V and J are TRBV29-1 and TRBJ2-3; 8 nucleotides match TRBD1. J lost 2 bases, V lost 6 bases, and 1 base had no gene match. The germline gives CDR1 SQVTM, CDR2 ANQGSEA. The CDR3 length is 12 residues. CDR3 DNA sequence: TGCAGCGTGGACAGGGTCACAGATACGCAGTATTTT. Protein: CSVDRVTDTQYF.

The rearrangement joins TRBV6-1 to TRBJ2-1; TRBD1 agrees at 10 bases. V shed 2 bases and J 4 bases; nucleotides not matched to a gene: 5. The CDR3 is 16 amino acids. Germline values: CDR1 MNHNS, CDR2 SASEGT. The CDR3 bases are TGTGCCAGCAGTGAACTTAGGACAGGGGGGTACAATGAGCAGTTCTTC. Translating gives CASSELRTGGYNEQFF.

This clone was recorded at least ten times. This chain links TRBV25-1 with TRBJ1-4, with TRBD1 matching over 7 bases. CDR1 and CDR2 (germline): MGHDK, SYGVNS. This CDR3 spans 14 amino acids. The junction had 6 bases not matched to a gene; V was cut back by 1 base and J by 10 bases. The CDR3: CASSESGGWAKLFF. In DNA, the CDR3 is TGTGCCAGCAGTGAATCAGGGGGGTGGGCAAAACTGTTTTTT.

The chain links TRBV5-1 to TRBJ2-1; 9 bases align to TRBD2. Germline CDR1 SGHRS, CDR2 YFSETQ. The CDR3 is 15 amino acids. With V trimmed by 4 bases and J by 6 bases, 8 bases remained unmatched. CDR3 coding DNA: TGCGCCAGCAGCACCACTAGCGGGCAGGCCAATGAGCAGTTCTTC. It specifies CASSTTSGQANEQFF.

V is TRBV28 and J is TRBJ1-6; D may be TRBD1 (5 bases). The CDR3 contains 14 residues. Trimming left V 7 bases short and J 7 bases short, with 14 bases between. The germline gives CDR1 MDHEN, CDR2 SYDVKM. CDR3 coding DNA: TGTGCCAGCACCCGGGGGGGTCCGAATTCACCCCTCCACTTT. Translated, it gives CASTRGGPNSPLHF.

The table lists this clone with a few counts. The chain links TRBV11-1 to TRBJ1-3; a weak D match, TRBD1 (5 bases). Trimming left V 5 bases short and J 0 bases short, with 11 bases between. The CDR3 totals 15 residues. The germline CDR1 and CDR2 sequences are SGHAT and FQDESV (reference sequence). Written as DNA, the CDR3 is TGTGCCAGCAGCCAGGACGGGGCCTCTGGAAACACCATATATTTT. Translation: CASSQDGASGNTIYF.

This clone was seen only a few times. The chain uses TRBV27 and TRBJ2-3; TRBD2 matches 8 bases. The CDR3 is 16 residues long. The germline gives CDR1 MNHEY, CDR2 SMNVEV (reference sequence). V was pared by 7 bases and J by 1 base, with 10 bases of the junction left unmatched. This CDR3 is CASTSRRSGGTDTQYF. The CDR3 region has the DNA TGTGCCAGCACCTCTCGGCGTAGCGGGGGCACAGATACGCAGTATTTT.

The rearrangement links TRBV10-1 to TRBJ2-5, with D perhaps matching TRBD1 or TRBD2 (6 bases each). Germline V gene sequence: CDR1 WNHNN, CDR2 SYGVQD (reference sequence). This CDR3 is built from 13 residues. The V end lost 4 bases, the J end lost 5 bases, and 11 bases lay between the germline ends. The DNA of the CDR3 is TGCGCCAGCAGTGTGGGGGGCGTGGAGACCCAGTACTTC. This translates into CASSVGGVETQYF.

This clone was observed a few times. The chain recombines TRBV5-6 with TRBJ1-1, with 9 bases lining up with TRBD1. The CDR3 spans 14 residues. V gave up 5 bases and J gave up 6 bases; unmatched junction bases: 8. The V gene's germline CDR1 is SGHDT and CDR2 YYEEEE. The CDR3: CASSIGTGFSEAFF. The CDR3 bases are TGTGCCAGCAGTATAGGGACAGGGTTTTCTGAAGCTTTCTTT.

The chain uses TRBV5-6 and TRBJ2-4; D remains unclear. The CDR3 extends over 14 amino acids. CDR1 and CDR2 (germline): SGHDT, YYEEEE. Trimming pared 1 base from V and 0 bases from J, leaving 5 bases between. Here the CDR3 reads CASSLRVAKNIQYF. Here the CDR3 DNA reads TGTGCCAGCAGCTTGCGCGTAGCCAAAAACATTCAGTACTTC.

This clone was counted once. The chain links TRBV5-1 to TRBJ2-5; the match to TRBD2 covers 10 bases. The CDR3 spans 16 residues. Per germline, CDR1 SGHRS and CDR2 YFSETQ. J lost 5 bases, V lost 1 base, and 8 bases had no gene match. In DNA form, the CDR3 reads TGCGCCAGCAGCTTGATACCAGCGGGAGGGCCGGAGACCCAGTACTTC. This gives the protein CASSLIPAGGPETQYF. The full variable domain, rest sourced from reference TRBV5-1 and TRBJ2-5, is KAGVTQTPRYLIKTRGQQVTLSCSPISGHRSVSWYQQTPGQGLQFLFEYFSETQRNKGNFPGRFSGRQFSNSRSEMNVSTLELGDSALYLCASSLIPAGGPETQYFGPGTRLLVL.

This clone was observed a handful of times. This chain uses TRBV2 with TRBJ1-1, with D hard to call. The CDR3 contains 13 residues. Germline values: CDR1 SNHLY, CDR2 FYNNEI. V was clipped by 4 bases and J by 1 base, with 7 bases between them. CDR3 protein: CASSVAPNTEAFF. The CDR3 DNA is TGTGCCAGCAGTGTTGCCCCGAACACTGAAGCTTTCTTT. Variable domain in full (rest from reference TRBV2 and TRBJ1-1): EPEVTQTPSHQVTQMGQEVILRCVPISNHLYFYWYRQILGQKVEFLVSFYNNEISEKSEIFDDQFSVERPDGSNFTLKIRSTKLEDSAMYFCASSVAPNTEAFFGQGTRLTVV.

This sequence joins TRBV9 and TRBJ2-1; 9 bases are a match to TRBD2. Trimming at V came to 2 bases and at J to 6 bases, leaving 6 bases not matched to a gene. Germline CDR1 is SGDLS and CDR2 is YYNGEE. The CDR3 covers 15 residues. The CDR3 sequence: CASSVSSGRTNEQFF. CDR3 coding DNA: TGTGCCAGCAGCGTTTCCAGCGGGAGGACCAATGAGCAGTTCTTC.

As for this clone: Other DNA variants within this sample encode the same CDR3. The gene calls are TRBV20-1 and TRBJ2-1, with D hard to call. Germline values: CDR1 DFQATT, CDR2 SNEGSKA (reference sequence). The V end lost 5 bases, the J end lost 3 bases, and 2 bases lay between the germline ends. This CDR3 has 10 residues. DNA of the CDR3: TGCAGTGCTCTCTACAATGAGCAGTTCTTC. It translates to CSALYNEQFF.